One sample yielded the 32 T cell receptor beta chains listed below, sequenced in a study of graft-versus-host responses after intestinal transplantation. TCRdb's table, derived via immunoSEQ multiplex PCR, lists solely in-frame clones and lacks some. The table records around 90,000 clones, 85% to 95% of them present only once. Their specific antigens are unknown. The specimen was unstimulated CD8+ T cells sorted from spleen or lymph node cells, collected before transplant. Receptor source: a human donor who was the organ donor for an intestinal transplant.

Here the CDR3 reads CASSQGWTGYNEQYF. DNA of the CDR3: TGCGCCAGCAGCCAAGGGTGGACAGGGTACAACGAGCAGTACTTC. The J gene is TRBJ2-7, the V gene TRBV4-1; 8 bases are shared with TRBD1. The J segment lost 5 bases and the V segment lost 1 base, leaving 7 bases of the junction unmatched. Germline V CDR1 and CDR2: MGHRA, YSYEKL. This CDR3 comprises 15 residues.

This chain uses TRBV5-5 with TRBJ2-5; 8 nucleotides agree with TRBD2. The CDR3 runs to 17 residues. CDR1 is SGHKS, CDR2 YYEKEE, per germline (reference sequence). The junction had 12 bases not matched to a gene; V was cut back by 0 bases and J by 5 bases. The CDR3 loop reads CASSLGTSPQWWETQYF. Written as DNA, the CDR3 is TGTGCCAGCAGCTTGGGGACTAGCCCTCAATGGTGGGAGACCCAGTACTTC.

The V call is TRBV5-4, the J call TRBJ2-3; perhaps TRBD2 as D (6 bases). The CDR3 consists of 18 residues. The germline CDR1 and CDR2 sequences are SGHNT and YYREEE (reference sequence). With 0 bases removed from V and 4 bases from J, the gap between germline ends came to 21 bases. This chain's CDR3 is CASSLAGRLEVFADTQYF. In DNA form, the CDR3 reads TGTGCCAGCAGCTTGGCGGGAAGACTAGAAGTGTTCGCAGATACGCAGTATTTT.

The chain employs TRBV5-5 and TRBJ2-7, with TRBD2 as a possible D gene (6 bases). This CDR3 has 14 residues. V was shortened by 0 bases and J by 5 bases, with 12 bases between the two germline ends. The germline V gene encodes CDR1 SGHKS and CDR2 YYEKEE (reference sequence). DNA of the CDR3: TGTGCCAGCAGCTTGGCGGGAGCCGGCCACGAGCAGTACTTC. Residues: CASSLAGAGHEQYF.

This sequence joins TRBV30 and TRBJ2-7, with a tentative D call TRBD2 (6 bases). This CDR3 contains 13 residues. Trimming pared 3 bases from V and 1 base from J, leaving 10 bases between. Germline loops: CDR1 GTSNPN, CDR2 SVGIG (reference sequence). The CDR3 region has the DNA TGTGCCTGGAGCGGCGGGGCTTCCTACGAGCAGTACTTC. Residues: CAWSGGASYEQYF.

The chain has TRBV5-1 and TRBJ1-2; the D gene is possibly TRBD1 (6 bases). In germline, CDR1 is SGHRS, CDR2 YFSETQ. CDR3 length: 17 residues. Trimming left V 0 bases short and J 1 base short, with 16 bases between. For the CDR3, the DNA is TGCGCCAGCAGCTTGGCTCTATCAGGGGTTGGTAACTATGGCTACACCTTC. Protein: CASSLALSGVGNYGYTF.

The table lists this clone with a few counts. The genes are TRBV2 and TRBJ2-7; D is perhaps TRBD2 (6 bases). Between the trimmed V and J ends, which lost 3 bases and 4 bases, there was a span of 7 bases. This CDR3 contains 12 residues. The germline V gene encodes CDR1 SNHLY and CDR2 FYNNEI. Here the CDR3 DNA reads TGTGCCAGCAGTGATGGGGGGTACGAGCAGTACTTC. Amino acids: CASSDGGYEQYF.

The rearrangement joins TRBV2 to TRBJ1-2; no clear D. Germline CDR1 SNHLY, CDR2 FYNNEI. With 7 bases removed from V and 3 bases from J, the gap between germline ends came to 15 bases. CDR3 length equals 14 residues. The CDR3 nucleotides read TGTGCCAGCACGGAGGAGAATGATTACTATGGCTACACCTTC. Protein product: CASTEENDYYGYTF. The variable domain in full, with the rest retrieved from reference TRBV2 and TRBJ1-2, is EPEVTQTPSHQVTQMGQEVILRCVPISNHLYFYWYRQILGQKVEFLVSFYNNEISEKSEIFDDQFSVERPDGSNFTLKIRSTKLEDSAMYFCASTEENDYYGYTFGSGTRLTVV.

This chain uses TRBV10-1 with TRBJ2-5, with D possibly matching TRBD1 (6 bases). The J call may be faulty, since TRBJ2-7 better matches the DNA end. From germline, CDR1 is WNHNN and CDR2 SYGVQD (reference sequence). The CDR3 contains 15 residues. This chain's CDR3 is CASSESRGKAYEQYF. DNA of the CDR3: TGCGCCAGCAGTGAGTCAAGGGGGAAAGCCTACGAGCAGTACTTC.

This clone was recorded a few times. The CDR3 DNA follows: TGCGCCAGCAGCTTGGCGGGTAGTGAAGCTTTCTTT. This translates into CASSLAGSEAFF. The V gene is TRBV5-1, the J gene TRBJ1-1, with D hard to call. The CDR3 covers 12 residues. Trimming stripped 0 bases from V and 7 bases from J, with 7 bases between. Germline CDR1 and CDR2: SGHRS and YFSETQ.

The J gene is TRBJ2-7, the V gene TRBV28, with 12 positions matching TRBD1. V shed 3 bases, J shed 6 bases, and the junction held 21 bases outside the gene matches. The CDR3 contains 20 residues. Germline V gene data show CDR1 as MDHEN and CDR2 as SYDVKM. The CDR3 is CASSFLPGTGGVRILSEQYF. In nucleotides, the CDR3 is TGTGCCAGCAGTTTCCTACCAGGGACAGGGGGCGTGAGGATACTAAGCGAGCAGTACTTC.

This chain joins TRBV6-1 and TRBJ2-7; TRBD2 aligns across 10 bases. Germline V gene sequence: CDR1 MNHNS, CDR2 SASEGT. The V segment lost 6 bases and the J segment 7 bases; nucleotides outside the gene matches: 12. The CDR3 totals 15 residues. CDR3 nucleotides: TGTGCCAGCAGCCGAATAGGACTAGCGGAGGGGGAGCAGTACTTC. This translates into CASSRIGLAEGEQYF.

The CDR3 sequence is CASSEFGLRSGRANEQFF. For the CDR3, the DNA is TGTGCCAGCAGTGAATTCGGCCTTCGTAGCGGGAGGGCAAATGAGCAGTTCTTC. The chain carries TRBV6-1 and TRBJ2-1; 11 positions agree with TRBD2. This CDR3 comprises 18 residues. Germline V gene lookup returns CDR1 MNHNS and CDR2 SASEGT. Unmatched junction bases numbered 13, after V lost 2 bases and J lost 7 bases.

V gene TRBV25-1 combines with J gene TRBJ1-1; 8 bases fit TRBD1. The length of the CDR3 is 17 residues. The junction had 9 bases not matched to a gene; V was cut back by 3 bases and J by 0 bases. From germline, CDR1 is MGHDK and CDR2 SYGVNS. CDR3 region: CASSDSGQGQLNTEAFF. The CDR3, as DNA: TGTGCCAGCAGTGATTCCGGACAGGGTCAATTGAACACTGAAGCTTTCTTT. The whole variable domain, filled in from reference TRBV25-1 and TRBJ1-1, reads EADIYQTPRYLVIGTGKKITLECSQTMGHDKMYWYQQDPGMELHLIHYSYGVNSTEKGDLSSESTVSRIRTEHFPLTLESARPSHTSQYLCASSDSGQGQLNTEAFFGQGTRLTVV.

This clone was detected once. The J gene is TRBJ2-1, the V gene TRBV4-1; 14 bases agree with TRBD2. Unmatched junction bases numbered 4, after V lost 4 bases and J lost 8 bases. In germline, CDR1 is MGHRA, CDR2 YSYEKL. This CDR3 spans 15 amino acids. The CDR3 here is CASSRTTSGRDEQFF. The DNA for the CDR3 is TGCGCCAGCAGCCGTACGACTAGCGGGAGGGATGAGCAGTTCTTC.

The chain links TRBV29-1 to TRBJ2-2; TRBD1 matches 11 bases. Germline assignment: CDR1 SQVTM and CDR2 ANQGSEA. Unmatched junction bases numbered 4, after V lost 5 bases and J lost 2 bases. The CDR3 loop spans 15 amino acids. This chain's CDR3 is CSVKDRGPNTGELFF. The CDR3 coding sequence is TGCAGCGTTAAGGACAGGGGGCCCAACACCGGGGAGCTGTTTTTT.

The genes are TRBV7-3 and TRBJ2-1; the match to TRBD2 covers 10 bases. Trimming at V came to 1 base and at J to 4 bases, leaving 10 bases not matched to a gene. The CDR3 runs to 18 residues. Per the germline V gene, CDR1 is SGHTA and CDR2 is FQGTGA. The CDR3 sequence: CASSLNVLAGVHYNEQFF. In nucleotides, the CDR3 is TGTGCCAGCAGCTTAAATGTCCTAGCGGGGGTTCATTACAATGAGCAGTTCTTC.

The chain employs TRBV4-1 and TRBJ2-1; 7 nucleotides align to TRBD2. Germline V CDR1 and CDR2: MGHRA, YSYEKL. V lost 6 bases to trimming and J lost 8 bases; unmatched junction nucleotides: 10. The CDR3 is 14 residues long. The CDR3 nucleotides read TGCGCCAGCAGGGGATGGGGGGGAAGGGATGAGCAGTTCTTC. It specifies CASRGWGGRDEQFF.

The chain recombines TRBV13 with TRBJ2-1; TRBD2 agrees at 14 bases. Germline assignment: CDR1 PRHDT and CDR2 FYEKMQ (reference sequence). With 4 bases clipped from V and 7 bases from J, the junction kept 3 bases outside the gene matches. The CDR3 totals 15 residues. The CDR3 nucleotides are TGTGCCAGCAGCTCACGGACTAGCGGGAGGAATGAGCAGTTCTTC. Amino acids: CASSSRTSGRNEQFF.

The rearrangement uses TRBV15 and TRBJ2-3; 8 bases fit TRBD1. Trimming cost V 0 bases and J 2 bases; bases outside gene matches: 19. The CDR3 has 21 residues. Germline CDR1 reads LNHNV; CDR2 reads YYDKDF (reference sequence). CDR3 sequence reads: CATSRDFRHETGQEVTDTQYF. The CDR3 nucleotides read TGTGCCACCAGCAGAGATTTTCGCCACGAAACGGGACAGGAGGTCACAGATACGCAGTATTTT.

This clone was observed a single time. The V gene is TRBV29-1, the J gene TRBJ1-2, with TRBD1 identical over 8 bases. CDR3 length equals 12 residues. Germline V gives CDR1 SQVTM, CDR2 ANQGSEA. Trimming removed 7 bases from V and 7 bases from J; junction bases left unmatched: 8. The CDR3 spells CSDVDRGGGYTF. In DNA, the CDR3 is TGCAGCGACGTAGACAGGGGTGGTGGCTACACCTTC.

V and J are TRBV19 and TRBJ1-2, with D possibly TRBD1 on 5 matching bases. The CDR3 contains 13 residues. Trimming shortened V by 3 bases and J by 7 bases, and 12 bases separated the two germline ends. Germline lookup yields CDR1 LNHDA and CDR2 SQIVND (reference sequence). In nucleotides, the CDR3 is TGTGCCAGTAGTATCGGGACCGGGAGTGGCTACACCTTC. This codes for CASSIGTGSGYTF.

V usage is TRBV11-3 and J usage is TRBJ2-5, with unresolved D. Gene TRBJ2-7 matches the end of the DNA better, so the J call may be wrong. The CDR3 is made up of 12 amino acids. The germline CDR1 and CDR2 sequences are SGHNT and YENEEA. The CDR3 loop reads CASSLGAYEQYF. The CDR3 nucleotides are TGTGCCAGCAGCTTAGGAGCCTACGAGCAGTACTTC.

The genes are TRBV27 and TRBJ2-3, with D possibly being TRBD2 (5 bases). V lost 3 bases to trimming and J lost 4 bases, with 11 bases between them. This CDR3 region has 14 residues. The germline gives CDR1 MNHEY, CDR2 SMNVEV (reference sequence). The CDR3, as DNA: TGTGCCAGCAGTTTCTCTAGCTTGCCAGATACGCAGTATTTT. It is translated as CASSFSSLPDTQYF.

The chain carries TRBV4-1 and TRBJ1-4; D is uncertain. The germline V gene encodes CDR1 MGHRA and CDR2 YSYEKL. The CDR3 sequence is 12 residues long. Trimming removed 4 bases at V and 4 bases at J, with 4 bases between. DNA of the CDR3: TGCGCCAGCAGCCTCAGTAATGAAAAACTGTTTTTT. Residues: CASSLSNEKLFF.

The chain recombines TRBV19 with TRBJ2-1; D is unresolved. Trimming shortened V by 3 bases and J by 4 bases, and 10 bases separated the two germline ends. The CDR3 has 14 residues. Germline V CDR1 and CDR2: LNHDA, SQIVND (reference sequence). The CDR3 sequence: CASSILTGYNEQFF. The CDR3 coding sequence is TGTGCCAGTAGTATCCTGACTGGTTACAATGAGCAGTTCTTC.

This clone was seen only once. The CDR3 DNA follows: TGTGCCAGCAGTGAATACGGGAGGGAGTACAATGAGCAGTTCTTC. It is translated as CASSEYGREYNEQFF. This chain links TRBV2 with TRBJ2-1; 8 bases are a match to TRBD2. The CDR3 sequence is 15 residues long. Trimming took 2 bases from V and 4 from J; bases not matched to a gene: 4. Germline-derived CDR1 and CDR2 are SNHLY and FYNNEI.

The rearrangement joins TRBV7-9 to TRBJ1-2, with D maybe TRBD1 (5 bases). Germline V CDR1 and CDR2: SEHNR, FQNEAQ (reference sequence). The CDR3 is 14 residues long. V gave up 5 bases and J gave up 6 bases, with 16 bases separating them. CDR3 loop: CASSADVGGHGYTF. The DNA for the CDR3 is TGTGCCAGCAGCGCCGACGTGGGGGGACATGGCTACACCTTC.

The V gene is TRBV7-2, the J gene TRBJ1-2; TRBD1 agrees at 10 bases. Germline values: CDR1 SGHTA, CDR2 FQGNSA. The CDR3 extends over 15 amino acids. V lost 3 bases, J lost 2 bases, and 3 bases stayed unmatched. This CDR3 is CASSFWGQGNYGYTF. In DNA, the CDR3 is TGTGCCAGCAGCTTTTGGGGACAGGGGAACTATGGCTACACCTTC.

The rearrangement joins TRBV7-9 to TRBJ2-5; TRBD2 might be the D (6 bases). Per germline, CDR1 SEHNR and CDR2 FQNEAQ (reference sequence). The ends were cut back, 4 bases at V and 0 bases at J, with 15 bases in the middle. The CDR3 loop spans 16 amino acids. CDR3 protein: CASSSPIPSDQETQYF. The CDR3 coding sequence is TGTGCCAGCAGCTCCCCCATCCCTAGCGACCAAGAGACCCAGTACTTC.

The DNA of the CDR3 is TGTGCCAGCAGCCCAATGGGGGGGAGGGCCCAAGAGACCCAGTACTTC. This sequence encodes CASSPMGGRAQETQYF. The V and J genes are TRBV5-6 and TRBJ2-5; 7 bases match TRBD2. This CDR3 spans 16 amino acids. Germline V gene lookup returns CDR1 SGHDT and CDR2 YYEEEE. V gave up 4 bases and J gave up 1 base; unmatched junction bases: 10.

The V and J genes are TRBV25-1 and TRBJ2-1; maybe TRBD1 (6 bases). The V gene lost 1 base and the J gene lost 8 bases, with 9 bases spanning the gap. This CDR3 comprises 13 residues. Germline V gene data show CDR1 as MGHDK and CDR2 as SYGVNS. The CDR3 nucleotides read TGTGCCAGCAGTGAATTTAGACAGGATGAGCAGTTCTTC. Translation gives CASSEFRQDEQFF.